This T cell receptor (beta chain) was identified during a study of neoadjuvant anti-PD-1 for oral cavity cancer. Overall study: Before surgery, most patients got three to four biweekly 3 mg/kg nivolumab doses.

The CDR3 has 14 residues. In germline, CDR1 is GTSNPN, CDR2 SVGIG (reference sequence). Trimming shortened V by 3 bases and J by 7 bases, and 15 bases separated the two germline ends. TCRdb's table, derived via immunoSEQ multiplex PCR, lists solely in-frame clones and lacks some. The table has some 61,000 clones, about 85% seen once. The time point: after neoadjuvant nivolumab, at surgical resection. The chain links TRBV30 to TRBJ1-4, with D tentatively TRBD1 (5 bases). Sequences were derived from PBMCs, sampled after nivolumab (anti-PD-1) treatment. This TCR came from a person aged 35 to 85 with oral cavity squamous cell carcinoma. The CDR3 sequence: CAWRRGSTPEKLFF. In nucleotides, the CDR3 is TGTGCCTGGAGAAGGGGATCCACTCCTGAAAAACTGTTTTTT.